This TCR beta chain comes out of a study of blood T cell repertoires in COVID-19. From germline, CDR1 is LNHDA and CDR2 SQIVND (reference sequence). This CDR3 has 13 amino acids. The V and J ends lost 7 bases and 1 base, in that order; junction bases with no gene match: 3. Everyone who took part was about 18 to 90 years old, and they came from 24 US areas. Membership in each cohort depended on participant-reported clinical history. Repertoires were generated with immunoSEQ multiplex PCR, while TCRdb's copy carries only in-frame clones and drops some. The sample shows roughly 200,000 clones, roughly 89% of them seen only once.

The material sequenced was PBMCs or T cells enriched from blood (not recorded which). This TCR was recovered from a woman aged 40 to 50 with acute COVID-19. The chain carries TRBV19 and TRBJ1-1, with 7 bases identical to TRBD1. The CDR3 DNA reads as TGTGCCAGTATCGAGGGGGCGAACACTGAAGCTTTCTTT. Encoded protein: CASIEGANTEAFF.